This paragraph covers one TCR beta chain sequence. These data originate in a study of blood T cell repertoires in COVID-19. Study overall: Sources were T cells, B-cell-depleted T cells, or PBMCs; the material itself was cDNA or gDNA.

In the original workflow: Estimates of nucleated cell counts were drawn from the amplification of reference gene primers. Data came from immunoSEQ multiplex PCR; TCRdb stores just in-frame clones and leaves some out. That table gives V, J and clone size, and the DNA gave D and trimming. The sample consists of some 150,000 clones, 86% of them appearing once. Germline CDR1 MNHEY, CDR2 SVGAGI. This CDR3 region has 15 residues. With V trimmed by 0 bases and J by 8 bases, 1 base remained unmatched. This TCR was recovered from a woman aged 55 to 70 with COVID-19, enrolled during active disease. The sequenced material came from peripheral blood. This chain links TRBV6-5 with TRBJ2-2; 12 bases are a match to TRBD2. The CDR3 DNA is TGTGCCAGCAGTTACTCGACTAGCGGGAGAGGGGAGCTGTTTTTT. This gives the protein CASSYSTSGRGELFF.